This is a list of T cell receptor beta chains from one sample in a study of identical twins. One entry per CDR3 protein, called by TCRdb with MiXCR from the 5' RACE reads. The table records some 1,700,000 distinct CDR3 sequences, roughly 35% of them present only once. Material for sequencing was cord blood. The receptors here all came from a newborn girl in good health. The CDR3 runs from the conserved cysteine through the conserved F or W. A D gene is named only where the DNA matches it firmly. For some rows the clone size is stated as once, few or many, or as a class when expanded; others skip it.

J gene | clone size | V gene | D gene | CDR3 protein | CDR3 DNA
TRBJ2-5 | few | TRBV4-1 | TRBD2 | CASSQDGSGRKTQYF | TGCGCCAGCAGCCAAGATGGCAGCGGGAGAAAGACCCAGTACTTC
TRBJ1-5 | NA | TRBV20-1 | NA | CSTGQDSNQPQHF | TGCAGTACTGGCCAAGATAGCAATCAGCCCCAGCATTTT
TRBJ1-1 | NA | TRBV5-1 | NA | CASSSGPSNTEAFF | TGTGCCAGCAGTTCGGGACCCTCGAACACTGAAGCTTTCTTT
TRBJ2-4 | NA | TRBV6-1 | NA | CASSESWEQYF | TGTGCCAGCAGTGAATCATGGGAGCAGTACTTC
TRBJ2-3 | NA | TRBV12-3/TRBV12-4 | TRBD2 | CASSLARAGLSADTQYF | TGTGCCAGCAGTTTAGCGCGAGCGGGACTCTCCGCAGATACGCAGTATTTT
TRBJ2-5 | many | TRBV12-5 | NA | CASGPVTELQETQYF | TGTGCTAGTGGTCCCGTGACGGAGCTACAAGAGACCCAGTACTTC
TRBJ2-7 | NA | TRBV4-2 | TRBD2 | CASSQDPGLAGGRSYDEQYF | TGTGCCAGCAGCCAAGATCCGGGACTAGCGGGAGGTCGCTCCTACGATGAGCAGTACTTC
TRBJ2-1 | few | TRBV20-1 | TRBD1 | CSAPTGGLSYNEQFF | TGCAGTGCTCCCACAGGGGGACTTTCCTACAATGAGCAGTTCTTC
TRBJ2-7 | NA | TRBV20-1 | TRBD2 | CSASGLAIDYEQYF | TGCAGTGCTAGCGGACTAGCGATAGATTACGAGCAGTACTTC
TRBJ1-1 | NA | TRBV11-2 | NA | CASSLLQGSTEAFF | TGTGCCAGCAGCTTACTTCAGGGGAGCACTGAAGCTTTCTTT
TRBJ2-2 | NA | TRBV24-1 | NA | CATSDLRREATGELFF | TGTGCCACCAGTGATTTGCGAAGGGAGGCCACCGGGGAGCTGTTTTTT
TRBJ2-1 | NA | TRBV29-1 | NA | CSVVPGTGYNEQFF | TGCAGCGTTGTGCCAGGGACTGGCTACAATGAGCAGTTCTTC
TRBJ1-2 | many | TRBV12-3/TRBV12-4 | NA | CASSRRRYGYTF | TGTGCCAGCAGTCGGAGGCGCTATGGCTACACCTTC
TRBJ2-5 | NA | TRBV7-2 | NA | CASSRNPILGEQYF | TGTGCCAGCAGCAGAAACCCTATCCTCGGAGAGCAGTACTTC
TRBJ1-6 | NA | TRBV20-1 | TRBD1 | CSARRTGVSYNSPLHF | TGCAGTGCTAGGAGGACAGGGGTATCCTATAATTCACCCCTCCACTTT
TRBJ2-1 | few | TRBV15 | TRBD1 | CATQGAYNEQFF | TGTGCCACACAGGGGGCCTACAATGAGCAGTTCTTC
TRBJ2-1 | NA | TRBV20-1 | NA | CSARVTDREFF | TGCAGTGCTAGAGTGACTGATAGGGAGTTCTTC
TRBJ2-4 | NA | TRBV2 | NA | CASSGQGHYNEQYF | TGTGCCAGCAGTGGGCAGGGACACTACAATGAGCAGTACTTC